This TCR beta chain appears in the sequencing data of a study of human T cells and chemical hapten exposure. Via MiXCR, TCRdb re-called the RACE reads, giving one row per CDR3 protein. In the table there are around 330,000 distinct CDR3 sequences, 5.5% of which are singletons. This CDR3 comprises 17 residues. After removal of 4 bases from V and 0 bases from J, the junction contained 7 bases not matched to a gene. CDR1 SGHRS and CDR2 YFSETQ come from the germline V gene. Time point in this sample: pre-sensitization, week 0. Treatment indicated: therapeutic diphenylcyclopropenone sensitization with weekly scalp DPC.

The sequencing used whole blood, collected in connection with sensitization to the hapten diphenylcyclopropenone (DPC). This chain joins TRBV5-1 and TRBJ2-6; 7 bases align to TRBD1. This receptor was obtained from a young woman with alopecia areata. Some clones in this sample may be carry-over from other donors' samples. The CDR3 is CASSPETGYSGANVLTF. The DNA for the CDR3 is TGCGCCAGCAGCCCAGAGACAGGGTACTCTGGGGCCAACGTCCTGACTTTC.